The sequence of this TCR beta chain was determined in a study of T cells expressing NK-cell markers. CDR1 is LNHDA and CDR2 is SQIVND in the germline V gene (reference sequence). This CDR3 has 16 amino acids. No DNA is given; TCRdb re-called the 5' RACE reads and lists each CDR3 protein once. Its table records about 550,000 distinct CDR3 sequences. Findings and caveats of the study: NKG2C+ dominant clonotypes from 6 or 7 donors made up roughly 1.0-8% of CD8+ T cells.

As regards this clonotype: What it recognizes is unknown.

The receptor comes from a man aged 18 to 35 in good health. The rearrangement uses TRBV19 and TRBJ1-2; TCRdb selects TRBD1, and the lack of DNA leaves this call unchecked. Sequencing used blood T cells: a sorted CD56 or NKG2C T cell subset, CD4+ or CD8+ T cells, or bulk PBMC T cells (not recorded which). The CDR3 region is CASSTRDRVSNYGYTF.